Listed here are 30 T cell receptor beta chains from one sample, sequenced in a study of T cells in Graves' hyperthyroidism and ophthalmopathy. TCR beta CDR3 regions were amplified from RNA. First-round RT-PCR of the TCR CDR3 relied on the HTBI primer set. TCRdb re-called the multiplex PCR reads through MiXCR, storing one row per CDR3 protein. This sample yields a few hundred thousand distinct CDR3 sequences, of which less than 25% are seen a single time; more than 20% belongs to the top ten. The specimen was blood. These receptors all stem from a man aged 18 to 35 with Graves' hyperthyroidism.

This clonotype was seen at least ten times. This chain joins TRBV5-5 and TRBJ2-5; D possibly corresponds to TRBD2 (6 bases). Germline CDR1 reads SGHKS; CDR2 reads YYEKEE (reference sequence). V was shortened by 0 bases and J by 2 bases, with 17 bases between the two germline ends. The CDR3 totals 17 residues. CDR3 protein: CASSLAGVQVLQETQYF. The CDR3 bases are TGTGCCAGCAGCTTGGCGGGGGTCCAAGTATTACAAGAGACCCAGTACTTC.

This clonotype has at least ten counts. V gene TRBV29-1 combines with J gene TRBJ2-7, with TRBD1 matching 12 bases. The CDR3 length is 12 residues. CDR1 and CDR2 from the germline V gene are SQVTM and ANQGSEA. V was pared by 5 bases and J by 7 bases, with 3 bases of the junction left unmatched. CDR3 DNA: TGCAGCGTTTGGGACAGGGGGCTAGAGCAGTACTTC. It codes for CSVWDRGLEQYF.

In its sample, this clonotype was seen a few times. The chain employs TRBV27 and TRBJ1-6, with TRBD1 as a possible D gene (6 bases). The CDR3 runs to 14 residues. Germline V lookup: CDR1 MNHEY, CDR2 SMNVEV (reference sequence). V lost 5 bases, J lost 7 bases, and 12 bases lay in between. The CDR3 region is CASSTQGPNSPLHF. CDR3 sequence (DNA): TGTGCCAGCAGTACACAGGGACCCAATTCACCCCTCCACTTT.

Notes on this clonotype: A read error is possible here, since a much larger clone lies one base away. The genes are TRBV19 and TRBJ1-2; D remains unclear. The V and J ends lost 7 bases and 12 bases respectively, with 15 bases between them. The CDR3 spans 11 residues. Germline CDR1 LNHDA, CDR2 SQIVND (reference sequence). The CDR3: CASTPRSIHTF. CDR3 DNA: TGTGCCAGTACTCCCCGGAGTATCCACACCTTC.

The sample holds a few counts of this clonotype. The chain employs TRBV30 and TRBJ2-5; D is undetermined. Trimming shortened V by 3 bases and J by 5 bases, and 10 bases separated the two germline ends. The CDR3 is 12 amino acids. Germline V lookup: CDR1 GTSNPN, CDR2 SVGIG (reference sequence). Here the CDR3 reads CAWSPVRETQYF. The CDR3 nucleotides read TGTGCCTGGAGCCCCGTAAGGGAGACCCAGTACTTC.

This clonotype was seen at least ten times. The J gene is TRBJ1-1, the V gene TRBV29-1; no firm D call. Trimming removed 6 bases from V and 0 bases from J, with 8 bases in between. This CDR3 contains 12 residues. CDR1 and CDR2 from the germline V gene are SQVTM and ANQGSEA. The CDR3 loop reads CSVRFMNTEAFF. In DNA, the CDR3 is TGCAGCGTGCGGTTCATGAACACTGAAGCTTTCTTT.

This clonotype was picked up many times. CDR3 amino acids: CSAPIPRTAYGYTF. In DNA form, the CDR3 reads TGCAGTGCCCCCATCCCCCGGACAGCCTATGGCTACACCTTC. This chain uses TRBV20-1 with TRBJ1-2; D possibly corresponds to TRBD1 (6 bases). The CDR3 is made up of 14 amino acids. V lost 6 bases and J 4 bases, leaving 18 bases between the germline ends. Per the germline V gene, CDR1 is DFQATT and CDR2 is SNEGSKA (reference sequence).

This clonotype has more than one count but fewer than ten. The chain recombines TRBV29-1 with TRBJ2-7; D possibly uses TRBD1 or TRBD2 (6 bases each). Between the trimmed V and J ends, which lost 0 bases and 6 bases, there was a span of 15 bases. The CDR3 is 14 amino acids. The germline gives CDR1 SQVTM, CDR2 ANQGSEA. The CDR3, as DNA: TGCAGCGTTGAAGAGGAGAAGGGGGAGGCCGAGCAGTACTTC. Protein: CSVEEEKGEAEQYF.

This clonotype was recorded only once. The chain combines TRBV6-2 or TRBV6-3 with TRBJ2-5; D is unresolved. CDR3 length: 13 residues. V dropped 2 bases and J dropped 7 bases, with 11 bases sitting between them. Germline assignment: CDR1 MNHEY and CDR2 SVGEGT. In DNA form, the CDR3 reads TGTGCCAGCAGTTACACAGATTCTTGGACCCAGTACTTC. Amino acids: CASSYTDSWTQYF.

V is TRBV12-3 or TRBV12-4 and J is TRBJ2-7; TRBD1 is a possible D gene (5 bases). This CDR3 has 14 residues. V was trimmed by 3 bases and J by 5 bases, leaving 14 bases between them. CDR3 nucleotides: TGTGCCAGCAGTTTGGGCAGGGTCTACAACGAGCAGTACTTC. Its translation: CASSLGRVYNEQYF.

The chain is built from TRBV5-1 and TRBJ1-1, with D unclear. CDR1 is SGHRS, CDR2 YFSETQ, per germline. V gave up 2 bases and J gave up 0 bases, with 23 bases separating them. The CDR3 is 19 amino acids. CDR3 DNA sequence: TGCGCCAGCAGCTTCTACGGTAACCGACCCTATCGCCTGAACACTGAAGCTTTCTTT. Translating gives CASSFYGNRPYRLNTEAFF.

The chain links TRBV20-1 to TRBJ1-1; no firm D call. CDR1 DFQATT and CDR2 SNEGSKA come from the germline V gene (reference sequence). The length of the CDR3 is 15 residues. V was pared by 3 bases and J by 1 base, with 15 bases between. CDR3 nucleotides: TGCAGTGCTAGGGAGCGGAGTACAAAGAACACTGAAGCTTTCTTT. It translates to CSARERSTKNTEAFF.

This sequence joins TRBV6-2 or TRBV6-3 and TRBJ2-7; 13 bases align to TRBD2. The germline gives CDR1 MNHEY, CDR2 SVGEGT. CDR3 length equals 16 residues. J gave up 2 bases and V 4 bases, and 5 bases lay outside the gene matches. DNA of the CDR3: TGTGCCAGCAGTTGGACTAGCGGGAGTTCCGCCTACGAGCAGTACTTC. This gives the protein CASSWTSGSSAYEQYF.

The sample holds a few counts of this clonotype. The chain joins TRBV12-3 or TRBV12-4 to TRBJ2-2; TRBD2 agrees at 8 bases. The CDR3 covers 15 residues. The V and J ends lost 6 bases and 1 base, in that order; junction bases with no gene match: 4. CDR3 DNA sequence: TGTGCCAGCAGCCCACTAGCGGTGAACACCGGGGAGCTGTTTTTT. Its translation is CASSPLAVNTGELFF.

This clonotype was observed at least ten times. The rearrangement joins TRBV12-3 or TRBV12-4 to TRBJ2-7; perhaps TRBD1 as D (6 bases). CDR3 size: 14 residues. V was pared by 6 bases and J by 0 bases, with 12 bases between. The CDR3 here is CASRAPGHSYEQYF. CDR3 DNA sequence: TGTGCCAGCAGAGCTCCGGGACACTCCTACGAGCAGTACTTC.

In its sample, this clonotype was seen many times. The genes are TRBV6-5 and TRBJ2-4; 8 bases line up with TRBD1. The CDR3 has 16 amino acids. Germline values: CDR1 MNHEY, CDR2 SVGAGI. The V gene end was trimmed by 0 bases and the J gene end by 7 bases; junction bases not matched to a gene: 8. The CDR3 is CASSYSGTGLGNIQYF. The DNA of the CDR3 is TGTGCCAGCAGTTACTCGGGGACAGGCCTTGGCAACATTCAGTACTTC.

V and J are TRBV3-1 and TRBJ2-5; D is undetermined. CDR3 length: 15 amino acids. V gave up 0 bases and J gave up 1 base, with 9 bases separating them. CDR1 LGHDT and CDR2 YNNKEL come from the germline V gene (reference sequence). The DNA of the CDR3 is TGTGCCAGCAGCCAAGATCTACTGATCCAAGAGACCCAGTACTTC. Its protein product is CASSQDLLIQETQYF.

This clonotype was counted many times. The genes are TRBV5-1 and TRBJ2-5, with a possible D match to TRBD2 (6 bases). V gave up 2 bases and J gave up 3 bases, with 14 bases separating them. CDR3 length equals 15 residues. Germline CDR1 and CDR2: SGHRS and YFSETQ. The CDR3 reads CASSLTDYEEETQYF. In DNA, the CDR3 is TGCGCCAGCAGCTTAACGGACTACGAGGAAGAGACCCAGTACTTC.

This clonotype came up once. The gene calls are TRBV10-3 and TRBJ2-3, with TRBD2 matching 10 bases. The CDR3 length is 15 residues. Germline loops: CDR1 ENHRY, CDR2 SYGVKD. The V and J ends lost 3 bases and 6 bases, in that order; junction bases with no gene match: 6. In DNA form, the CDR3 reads TGTGCCATCAGTGATACTAGCGGGGTCCGGGATACGCAGTATTTT. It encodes CAISDTSGVRDTQYF.

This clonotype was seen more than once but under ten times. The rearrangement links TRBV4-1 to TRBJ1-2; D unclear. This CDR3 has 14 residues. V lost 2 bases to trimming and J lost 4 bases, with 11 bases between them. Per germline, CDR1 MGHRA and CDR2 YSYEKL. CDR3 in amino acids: CASSQILSSYGYTF. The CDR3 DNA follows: TGCGCCAGCAGCCAAATTCTTAGTTCCTATGGCTACACCTTC.

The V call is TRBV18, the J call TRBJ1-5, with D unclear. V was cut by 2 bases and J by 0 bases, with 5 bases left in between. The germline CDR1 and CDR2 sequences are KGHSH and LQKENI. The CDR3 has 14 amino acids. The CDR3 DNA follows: TGTGCCAGCTCACCATCTCATAGCAATCAGCCCCAGCATTTT. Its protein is CASSPSHSNQPQHF. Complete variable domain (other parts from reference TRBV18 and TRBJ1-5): NAGVMQNPRHLVRRRGQEARLRCSPMKGHSHVYWYRQLPEEGLKFMVYLQKENIIDESGMPKERFSAEFPKEGPSILRIQQVVRGDSAAYFCASSPSHSNQPQHFGDGTRLSIL.

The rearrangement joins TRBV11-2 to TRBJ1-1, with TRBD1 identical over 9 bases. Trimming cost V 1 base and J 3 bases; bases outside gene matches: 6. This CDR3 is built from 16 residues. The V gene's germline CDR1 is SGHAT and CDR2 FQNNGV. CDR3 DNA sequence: TGTGCCAGCAGCTTAGGGTGGGGGACAGGGTACACTGAAGCTTTCTTT. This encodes CASSLGWGTGYTEAFF.

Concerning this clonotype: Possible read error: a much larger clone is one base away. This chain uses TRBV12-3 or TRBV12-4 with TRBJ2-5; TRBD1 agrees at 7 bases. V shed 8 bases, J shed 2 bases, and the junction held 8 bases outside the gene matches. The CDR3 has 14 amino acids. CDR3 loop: CASVRTGGQETQYF. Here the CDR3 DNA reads TGTGCCAGCGTCCGGACAGGTGGTCAAGAGACCCAGTACTTC.

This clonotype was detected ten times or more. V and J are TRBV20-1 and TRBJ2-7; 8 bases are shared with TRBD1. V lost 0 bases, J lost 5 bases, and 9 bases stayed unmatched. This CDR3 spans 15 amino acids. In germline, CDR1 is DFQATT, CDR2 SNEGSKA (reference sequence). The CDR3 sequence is CSARDPGGSFDEQYF. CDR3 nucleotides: TGCAGTGCTAGAGATCCAGGGGGCTCCTTCGACGAGCAGTACTTC.

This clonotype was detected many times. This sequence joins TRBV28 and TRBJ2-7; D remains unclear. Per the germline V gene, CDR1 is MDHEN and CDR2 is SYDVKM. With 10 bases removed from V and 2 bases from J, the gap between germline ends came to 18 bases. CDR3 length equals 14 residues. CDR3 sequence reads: CATWPRYLTYEQYF. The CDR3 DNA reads TGTGCCACTTGGCCTCGGTACCTAACCTACGAGCAGTACTTC.

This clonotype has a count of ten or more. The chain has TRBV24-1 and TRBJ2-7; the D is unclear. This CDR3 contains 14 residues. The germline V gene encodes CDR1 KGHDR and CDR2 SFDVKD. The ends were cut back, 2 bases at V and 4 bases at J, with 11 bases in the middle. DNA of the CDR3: TGTGCCACCAGTGATTATCCCTACAGTTACGAGCAGTACTTC. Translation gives CATSDYPYSYEQYF.

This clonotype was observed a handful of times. DNA for the CDR3: TGTGCCAGCAGCCAAGTGGCCGGGGGGAACACTGAAGCTTTCTTT. This gives the protein CASSQVAGGNTEAFF. V and J are TRBV3-1 and TRBJ1-1; possible D gene TRBD1, 5 bases. This CDR3 region has 15 residues. V was cut by 1 base and J by 1 base, with 10 bases left in between. Germline CDR1 LGHDT, CDR2 YNNKEL (reference sequence).

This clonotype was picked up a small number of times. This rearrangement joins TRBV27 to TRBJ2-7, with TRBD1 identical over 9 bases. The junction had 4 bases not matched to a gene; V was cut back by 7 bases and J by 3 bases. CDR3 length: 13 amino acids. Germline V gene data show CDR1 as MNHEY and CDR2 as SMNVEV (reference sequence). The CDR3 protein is CASNLGQGYEQYF. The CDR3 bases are TGTGCCAGCAATTTGGGACAGGGCTACGAGCAGTACTTC.

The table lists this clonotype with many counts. The CDR3 DNA sequence: TGTGCCAGCAGTCTGGGACAGGGAAGATTGACAACTGAAGCTTTCTTT. Amino acid sequence: CASSLGQGRLTTEAFF. The chain combines TRBV28 with TRBJ1-1, with 9 bases aligning to TRBD1. Per the germline V gene, CDR1 is MDHEN and CDR2 is SYDVKM. V lost 5 bases and J lost 5; bases outside the gene matches: 12. The CDR3 runs 16 residues.

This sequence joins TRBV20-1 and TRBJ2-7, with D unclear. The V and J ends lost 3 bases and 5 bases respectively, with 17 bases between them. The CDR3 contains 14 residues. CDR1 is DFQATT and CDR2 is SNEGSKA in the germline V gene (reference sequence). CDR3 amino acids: CSASKTDAVNEQYF. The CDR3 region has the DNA TGCAGTGCTAGTAAAACGGACGCAGTCAACGAGCAGTACTTC.